Following are 3 T cell receptor beta chains from one sample sequenced in a study of blood T cell repertoires in COVID-19. Assay used: immunoSEQ multiplex PCR; TCRdb lists only in-frame clones, some missing. The table shows around 240,000 clones, with roughly 84% occurring only once. The sample taken for sequencing was peripheral blood. Receptors were obtained from a woman aged 40 to 49 who had recovered from COVID-19.

CDR3 residues: CASSPIQGFISYEQYF. In nucleotides, the CDR3 is TGTGCCAGCAGCCCAATACAGGGTTTCATCTCCTACGAGCAGTACTTC. V usage is TRBV7-9 and J usage is TRBJ2-7; TRBD1 is a possible D gene (6 bases). There are 16 residues in the CDR3. Trimming pared 5 bases from V and 0 bases from J, leaving 17 bases between. Germline V gene sequence: CDR1 SEHNR, CDR2 FQNEAQ (reference sequence).

The V gene is TRBV7-8, the J gene TRBJ1-6; D ambiguous. Trimming left V 2 bases short and J 7 bases short, with 3 bases between. The germline CDR1 and CDR2 sequences are SGHVS and FQNEAQ. This CDR3 has 12 residues. CDR3: CASSLQNSPLHF. The CDR3 DNA follows: TGTGCCAGCAGCTTACAGAATTCACCCCTCCACTTT.

This sequence joins TRBV3-1 (or the pseudogene TRBV3-2) and TRBJ1-1; 8 nucleotides agree with TRBD1. The CDR3 has 17 amino acids. Germline CDR1 LGHDT, CDR2 YNNKEL (reference sequence). Losses at the gene ends were 4 bases for V and 5 bases for J; bases not matched to a gene: 15. This chain's CDR3 is CASSPTDPQGVLTEAFF. CDR3 sequence (DNA): TGTGCCAGCAGCCCAACGGACCCACAGGGGGTGTTGACTGAAGCTTTCTTT.